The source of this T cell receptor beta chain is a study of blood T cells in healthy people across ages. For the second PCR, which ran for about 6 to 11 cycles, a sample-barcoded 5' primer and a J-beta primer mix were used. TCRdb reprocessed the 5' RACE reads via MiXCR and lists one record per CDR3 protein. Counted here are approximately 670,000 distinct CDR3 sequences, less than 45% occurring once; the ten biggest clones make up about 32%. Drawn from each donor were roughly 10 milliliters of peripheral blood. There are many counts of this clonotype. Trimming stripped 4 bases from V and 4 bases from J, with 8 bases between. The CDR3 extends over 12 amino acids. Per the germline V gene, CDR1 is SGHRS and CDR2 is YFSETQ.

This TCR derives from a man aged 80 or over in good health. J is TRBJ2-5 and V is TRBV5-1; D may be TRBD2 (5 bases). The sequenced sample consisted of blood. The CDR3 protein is CASSREGETQYF. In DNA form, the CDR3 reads TGCGCCAGCAGCCGAGAGGGAGAGACCCAGTACTTC.